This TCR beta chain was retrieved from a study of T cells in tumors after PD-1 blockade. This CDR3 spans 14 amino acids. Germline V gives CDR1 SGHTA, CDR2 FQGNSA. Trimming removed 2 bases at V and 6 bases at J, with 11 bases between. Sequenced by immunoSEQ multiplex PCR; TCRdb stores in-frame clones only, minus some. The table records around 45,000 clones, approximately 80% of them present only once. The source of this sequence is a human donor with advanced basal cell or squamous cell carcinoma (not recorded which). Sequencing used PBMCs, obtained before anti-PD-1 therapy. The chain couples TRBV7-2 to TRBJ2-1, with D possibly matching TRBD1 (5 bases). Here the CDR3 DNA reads TGTGCCAGCAGCTTAATCATTGGGGCCAATGAGCAGTTCTTC. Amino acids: CASSLIIGANEQFF.